A selection of T cell receptor beta chains follows, all from one sample in a study of T cell repertoires in cytomegalovirus infection. TCRdb redid the calling of the reads with MiXCR, one entry per CDR3 protein. The sample records about 160,000 distinct CDR3 sequences, about 20% being singletons. No antigen has been identified for these receptors. Sample: CD8+ T cells from cultured PBMCs, taken from culture after CMV antigen stimulation. These receptors came from a human donor in good health (CMV status not recorded). Some clones in this sample may be carry-over from other donors' samples. CDR3s include the opening cysteine and the closing phenylalanine or tryptophan. D genes are given only for firm matches. Clone size, where shown, is once, few, many, or a class for clones that have expanded.

j_call d_call clone_size v_call cdr3_nt cdr3_aa
TRBJ2-1 NA NA TRBV12-3/TRBV12-4 TGTGCCAGCAGCTTCGGACTGAATGAGCAGTTCTTC CASSFGLNEQFF
TRBJ1-5 TRBD1 NA TRBV6-6 TGTGCCAGCATGGGACAGAGGGACCTTCTCCAGCATTTT CASMGQRDLLQHF
TRBJ1-2 TRBD1 NA TRBV7-2 TGTGCCAGCAGCTTAGAGCCTACAGGGGGCGCGAACTATGGCTACACCTTC CASSLEPTGGANYGYTF
TRBJ1-1 NA NA TRBV7-9 TGTGCCAGCAGCACACTAGGGGGGATGAACACTGAAGCTTTCTTT CASSTLGGMNTEAFF
TRBJ2-7 NA NA TRBV5-6 TGTGCCAGCAGCTGGAGAGCAGGACCAGACTCCTACGAGCAGTACTTC CASSWRAGPDSYEQYF
TRBJ1-1 TRBD1 few TRBV19 TGTGCCAGTTTGGACAGGGAGTTTACGGTAGCTTTCTTT CASLDREFTVAFF
TRBJ2-3 NA NA TRBV4-3 TGCGCCAGCAGCCAAGATAGGAGCGAATTAGCAGATACGCAGTATTTT CASSQDRSELADTQYF
TRBJ2-5 NA few TRBV7-2 TGTGCCAGCAGCTTAGCGTTGTCGGTTCAAGAGACCCAGTACTTC CASSLALSVQETQYF
TRBJ2-3 NA NA TRBV20-1 TGCAGTGCTAGTGGGATCAGCGGCCCGACAAACACAGATACGCAGTATTTT CSASGISGPTNTDTQYF
TRBJ2-1 NA few TRBV10-3 TGTGCCATCAGTGAGTCGGGGCTTTACAATGAGCAGTTCTTC CAISESGLYNEQFF
TRBJ2-3 NA few TRBV12-3/TRBV12-4 TGTGCCAGCAGTTTAGCGCCTCACTCGGGACCGACACAGTATTTT CASSLAPHSGPTQYF
TRBJ2-2 NA NA TRBV7-2 TGTGCCAGCATCATTTCCGACAGCTTCTATACCGGGGAGCTGTTTTTT CASIISDSFYTGELFF
TRBJ1-2 TRBD1 few TRBV19 TGTGCCAGTAGGATCACAGGGGGCTCTAACTATGGCTACACCTTC CASRITGGSNYGYTF
TRBJ1-1 NA NA TRBV5-6 TGTGCCAGCAGCAAACCGACGGAAGAACCTGAAGCTTTCTTT CASSKPTEEPEAFF
TRBJ2-2 TRBD1 NA TRBV12-3/TRBV12-4 TGTGCCAGCAGTGGGACAGGGGGCGCAGAGTATCGGACCGGGGAGCTGTTTTTT CASSGTGGAEYRTGELFF
TRBJ1-6 NA few TRBV4-1 TGCGCCAGCAGCCAAGGGACCCGGTCCTATAATTCACCCCTCCACTTT CASSQGTRSYNSPLHF
TRBJ2-3 TRBD2 many TRBV6-5 TGTGCCAGCAGTTCACGCCAAGGTTTAGCGGGGGAAAGCACAGATACGCAGTATTTT CASSSRQGLAGESTDTQYF
TRBJ1-2 NA NA TRBV12-3/TRBV12-4 TGTGCCAGCAGCCCGGACGGGCTCGAGGGCTACACCTTC CASSPDGLEGYTF
TRBJ2-3 NA NA TRBV11-2 TGTGCCAGCAGCTTATATGGACAGAGCACAGATACGCAGTATTTT CASSLYGQSTDTQYF
TRBJ2-5 TRBD1 few TRBV7-6 TGTGCCAGCAGTTCCCGGGACAGGGTCCCATTGGAGACCCAGTACTTC CASSSRDRVPLETQYF
TRBJ1-6 NA NA TRBV4-1 TGCGCCAGCAGCCAAGATGGTGTGGTTCCCAGCTCCTATAATTCACCCCTCCACTTT CASSQDGVVPSSYNSPLHF
TRBJ2-7 NA few TRBV11-2 TGTGCCAGCAGCTTAGCGGTAGGGAACTCCTACGAGCAGTACTTC CASSLAVGNSYEQYF
TRBJ2-1 NA few TRBV12-3/TRBV12-4 TGTGCCAGCAGAGCCGGGGCGGAGCAGTTCTTC CASRAGAEQFF
TRBJ2-5 NA NA TRBV15 TGTGCCACCAGCAGAGATCGGAGCACCCAAGAGACCCAGTACTTC CATSRDRSTQETQYF
TRBJ2-2 NA NA TRBV12-3/TRBV12-4 TGTGCCAGCAGTTTATGGCAGGGGGAGGTCACCGGGGAGCTGTTTTTT CASSLWQGEVTGELFF
TRBJ2-1 TRBD2 few TRBV10-3 TGTGCCACCGCGGGACTAGATTACAATGAGCAGTTCTTC CATAGLDYNEQFF
TRBJ2-6 TRBD1 NA TRBV20-1 TGCAGTGCGCGTCCGGGACAGGGGATCCACTCTGGGGCCAACGGCCTGACTTTC CSARPGQGIHSGANGLTF
TRBJ2-1 NA NA TRBV4-1 TGCGCCAGCAGCCAAGAGGAGTGGGGGCAGGTTGAGCAGTTCTTC CASSQEEWGQVEQFF
TRBJ1-1 NA NA TRBV7-3 TGTGCCAGCAGCTTGGGGGGAGTGGAAGCTTTCTTT CASSLGGVEAFF
TRBJ2-7 TRBD2 few TRBV7-2 TGTGCCAGCACAAGCGGGGGGTGGGAGCAGTACTTC CASTSGGWEQYF
TRBJ2-3 NA NA TRBV28 TGTGCCAGTATCCTAGCGACACCCCCACAGGGCGATACGCAGTATTTT CASILATPPQGDTQYF
TRBJ2-1 TRBD2 NA TRBV4-3 TGCGCCAGCAGCCAGAGTCTAGCGGGGGGATCCTACAATGAGCAGTTCTTC CASSQSLAGGSYNEQFF
TRBJ2-2 TRBD1 NA TRBV6-6 TGTGCCAGCAGTTACCCTACGGACAGGGGAGCCACCGGGGAGCTGTTTTTT CASSYPTDRGATGELFF
TRBJ1-2 TRBD1 NA TRBV6-2/TRBV6-3 TGTGCCAGCACCTCAAGGGACAGCTATGGCTACACCTTC CASTSRDSYGYTF
TRBJ2-7 TRBD2 NA TRBV15 TGTGCCACCAGCAGAGATGATAGCGGGGGCTTCTCCTACGAGCAGTACTTC CATSRDDSGGFSYEQYF
TRBJ1-1 NA many TRBV5-4 TGTGCCAGCAGCTTGAAGGAGGTTGGGACTGAAGCTTTCTTT CASSLKEVGTEAFF
TRBJ2-5 TRBD1 NA TRBV11-2 TGTGCCAGCAGCTCACGGGACAGGGGGCTAATGGAGACCCAGTACTTC CASSSRDRGLMETQYF
TRBJ2-2 TRBD1 NA TRBV12-3/TRBV12-4 TGTGCCAGCACCATGGGACAGACCACCGGGGAGCTGTTTTTT CASTMGQTTGELFF
TRBJ2-1 NA few TRBV30 TGTGCCTGGATCTCCGGGGTGGGGAATGAGCAGTTCTTC CAWISGVGNEQFF
TRBJ2-7 NA many TRBV7-2 TGTGCCAGCAGCTCCAGAGGATACGAGCAGTACTTC CASSSRGYEQYF
TRBJ2-1 NA few TRBV6-1 TGTGCCAGCAGAGACAGGAATTCCTACAATGAGCAGTTCTTC CASRDRNSYNEQFF
TRBJ1-2 TRBD1 NA TRBV7-2 TGTGCCAGCAGCTGGGAGGCCGGGACAGGGGAATATGGCTACACCTTC CASSWEAGTGEYGYTF
TRBJ1-1 TRBD1 few TRBV9 TGTGCCAGCAGCGTGACAGGGGTAGCCGAAGCTTTCTTT CASSVTGVAEAFF
TRBJ1-1 NA NA TRBV4-2 TGTGCCAGCAGCCAAGATGGTGGCAGTTACACTGAAGCTTTCTTT CASSQDGGSYTEAFF
TRBJ2-6 NA once TRBV27 TGTGCCACCTCAGGGGACGACAACGTCCTGACTTTC CATSGDDNVLTF
TRBJ1-6 TRBD1 NA TRBV7-2 TGTGCCAGCAGCACCTATACAGGGGGGAATTCACCCCTCCACTTT CASSTYTGGNSPLHF
TRBJ2-5 TRBD2 NA TRBV4-3 TGCGCCAGCAGCCAAGAAAGGGTGAGGATCGGACTAGCGTGGCAAGAGACCCAGTACTTC CASSQERVRIGLAWQETQYF
TRBJ2-3 NA NA TRBV20-1 TGCAGTGCTCCGAAGGGGGATACGCAGTATTTT CSAPKGDTQYF
TRBJ1-1 NA few TRBV6-1 TGTGCCAGCAGCCCGGACAGAGTGAACACTGAAGCTTTCTTT CASSPDRVNTEAFF
TRBJ2-3 TRBD2 NA TRBV7-9 TGTGCCAGCAGCCCGCGACTAGCGGGAGATACGCAGTATTTT CASSPRLAGDTQYF
TRBJ2-2 TRBD1 many TRBV7-2 TGTGCCAGCAGCTTTCGCAACAGGGGCAGTAGCGCGAACACCGGGGAGCTGTTTTTT CASSFRNRGSSANTGELFF
TRBJ2-7 NA NA TRBV11-2 TGTGCCAGCAGCGGGGCAGGGCTCCACGAGCAGTACTTC CASSGAGLHEQYF
TRBJ1-2 NA NA TRBV7-6 TGTGCCAGCAGGGGGAATCCCGTTTCTAACTATGGCTACACCTTC CASRGNPVSNYGYTF
TRBJ1-6 NA NA TRBV25-1 TGTGCCAGCAAGGTGGAGTCGCGGTGGGATAATTCACCCCTCCACTTT CASKVESRWDNSPLHF
TRBJ2-7 TRBD1 few TRBV5-5 TGTGCCAGCAGCTTCAACAGGGGATCCTACGAGCAGTACTTC CASSFNRGSYEQYF